The 3 T cell receptor beta chains given below trace back to one sample, sequenced in a study of CD8+ T cells in alopecia areata. Cells pooled from cutaneous lymph nodes were sorted on CD4, CD8alpha, NKG2D, NKG2ACE and other markers. cDNA prepared by RNA extraction and subsequent reverse transcription served as the template for sequencing. Some clones are missing from TCRdb's copy, which holds only in-frame ones; the method was immunoSEQ multiplex PCR. This sample has over 250,000 clones and no singletons, with about 1.1% in the ten largest. Sequenced input: CD4+ T cells sorted from a lymph node. Every receptor here comes from a C3H/HeJ mouse with alopecia areata. The MHC haplotype recorded for the strain is H2-k.

Note on this clone: The gene symbols are mouse symbols. Read coverage stops 4 residues before the CDR3 terminus; the germline J gene supplies the remainder. The chain has TRBV13-1 and TRBJ2-3; the D is unclear. The germline V gene has CDR1 NSHNY and CDR2 SYGAGN. V was trimmed by 1 base and J by 0 bases, leaving 12 bases between them. This CDR3 is 16 amino acids long. CDR3 DNA, as far as it was read: TGTGCCAGCAGTGATCTGCTCCAGACTAGTGCAGAA. Translated, it gives CASSDLLQTSAE. The full CDR3 protein reads CASSDLLQTSAETLYF.

On this clone: The gene names given are mouse names. With the read ending 3 residues before the CDR3 end, the germline J gene is used to fill in that end. The chain joins TRBV1 to TRBJ1-6; D perhaps matches TRBD1 (6 bases). TRBJ1-6 belongs to the ORF category, with a function that is uncertain. The CDR3 sequence is 16 residues long. Trimming shortened V by 2 bases and J by 4 bases, and 12 bases separated the two germline ends. In germline, CDR1 is NSQYPW, CDR2 LRSPGD (reference sequence). The CDR3 sequence is CTCSAKTGQYNSPLYF. CDR3 DNA, as far as it was read: TGCACCTGCAGTGCAAAAACGGGACAATATAATTCGCCC.

Concerning this clone itself: Mouse gene names apply. Coverage ceases 4 residues before the CDR3 finishes, and the germline J gene fills in the end. At the DNA level, this CDR3 is encoded by other sequences in the same sample as well. The rearrangement joins TRBV13-3 to TRBJ2-3; D may be TRBD1 (5 bases). The germline gives CDR1 NNHDY, CDR2 SYVADS. V lost 1 base and J lost 0, with 9 bases in between. The CDR3 sequence is 15 residues long. CDR3 region: CASSDQGGSAETLYF. The CDR3 bases that were read are TGTGCCAGCAGTGATCAGGGAGGGAGTGCAGAA.